The source of this T cell receptor (beta chain) is a study of T and B cells in COVID-19 patients. Whole-study context: The recovered patients had mostly mild to moderate COVID-19 with outpatient management. Of under 25 active-infection patients, over 9 were critically ill with mechanical ventilation or extracorporeal membrane oxygenation. Study findings and constraints: Patients with COVID-19 reportedly showed strongly skewed T cell receptor beta variable and joining gene usage.

V dropped 7 bases and J dropped 5 bases, with 9 bases sitting between them. CDR1 MDHEN and CDR2 SYDVKM come from the germline V gene. This CDR3 contains 11 residues. Blood genomic DNA input for TRB amplification was 250-500 ng. About this clonotype itself: The antigen is undetermined.

Multiplex PCR with BIOMED2 TRB-A/B primer pools amplified TRB rearrangements. TCRdb reanalysed the multiplex PCR reads using MiXCR and keeps one entry per CDR3 protein. Altogether under 3,000 distinct CDR3 sequences are present, about 23% being singletons, with the ten largest covering 70%. Input material: blood. The receptor's source is a human donor with active COVID-19. The chain has TRBV28 and TRBJ2-7; D remains ambiguous. The CDR3 nucleotides are TGTGCCAGCACGGGTAGCCACGAGCAGTACTTC. It yields the protein CASTGSHEQYF.